This T cell receptor beta chain was documented in a study of blood T cell repertoires in COVID-19. Study overall: In each case, the material was cDNA or gDNA derived from T cells, B-cell-depleted T cells, or PBMCs.

Per the germline V gene, CDR1 is SGHTA and CDR2 is FQGNSA. Trimming cost V 5 bases and J 6 bases; bases outside gene matches: 5. The CDR3 loop spans 15 amino acids. Method: immunoSEQ multiplex PCR; TCRdb's copy keeps in-frame clones and lacks some. This table holds roughly 250,000 clones, over 80% found once. Study members were between about 18 and 100 years old and lived in 24 US regions. Clinical history reported by participants formed the basis on which cohorts were assigned. This clonotype was sampled from a woman between 25 and 40 years old with acute COVID-19. Sequences were obtained from PBMCs or T cells enriched from blood (not recorded which). This chain uses TRBV7-2 with TRBJ2-2; 11 bases map to TRBD2. The CDR3: CASSLLAGVSGELFF. CDR3 sequence (DNA): TGTGCCAGCAGCCTACTAGCGGGGGTGTCCGGGGAGCTGTTTTTT.